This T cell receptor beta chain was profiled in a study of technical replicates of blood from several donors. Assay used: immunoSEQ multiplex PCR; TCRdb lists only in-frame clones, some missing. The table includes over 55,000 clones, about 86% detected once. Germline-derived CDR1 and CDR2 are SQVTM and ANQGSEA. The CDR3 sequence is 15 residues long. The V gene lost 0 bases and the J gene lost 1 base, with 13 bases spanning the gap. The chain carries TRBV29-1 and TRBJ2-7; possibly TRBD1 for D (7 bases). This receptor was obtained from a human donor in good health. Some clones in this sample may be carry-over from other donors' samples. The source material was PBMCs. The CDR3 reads CSVEDPTGRSYEQYF. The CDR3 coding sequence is TGCAGCGTTGAAGATCCGACAGGGAGGTCCTACGAGCAGTACTTC.